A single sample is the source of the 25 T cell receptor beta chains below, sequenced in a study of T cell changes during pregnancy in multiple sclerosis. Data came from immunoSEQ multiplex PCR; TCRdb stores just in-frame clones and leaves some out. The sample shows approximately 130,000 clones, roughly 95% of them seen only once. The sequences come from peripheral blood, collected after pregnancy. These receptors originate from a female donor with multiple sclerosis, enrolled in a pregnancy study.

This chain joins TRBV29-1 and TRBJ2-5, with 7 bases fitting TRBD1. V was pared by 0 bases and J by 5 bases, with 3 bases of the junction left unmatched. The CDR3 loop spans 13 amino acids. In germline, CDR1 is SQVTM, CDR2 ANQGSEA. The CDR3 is CSVEETGLETQYF. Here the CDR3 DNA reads TGCAGCGTTGAAGAGACAGGGTTGGAGACCCAGTACTTC.

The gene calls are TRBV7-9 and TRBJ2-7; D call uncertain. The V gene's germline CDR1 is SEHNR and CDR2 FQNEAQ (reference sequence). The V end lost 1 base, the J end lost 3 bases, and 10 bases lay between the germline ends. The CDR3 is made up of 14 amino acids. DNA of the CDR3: TGTGCCAGCAGCTTAGGTGCTCGAGACTACGAGCAGTACTTC. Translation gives CASSLGARDYEQYF.

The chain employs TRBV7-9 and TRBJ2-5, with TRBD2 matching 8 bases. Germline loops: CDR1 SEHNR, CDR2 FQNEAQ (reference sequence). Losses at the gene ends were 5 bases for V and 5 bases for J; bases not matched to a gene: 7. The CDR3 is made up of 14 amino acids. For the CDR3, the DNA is TGTGCCAGCAGCCCCAGCGGGAGTTCCGAGACCCAGTACTTC. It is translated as CASSPSGSSETQYF.

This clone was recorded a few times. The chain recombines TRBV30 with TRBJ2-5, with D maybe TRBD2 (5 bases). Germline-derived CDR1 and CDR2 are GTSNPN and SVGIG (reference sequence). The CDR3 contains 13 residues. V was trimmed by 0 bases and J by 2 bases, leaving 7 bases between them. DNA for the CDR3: TGTGCCTGGAGTGTAGGACTTCAAGAGACCCAGTACTTC. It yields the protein CAWSVGLQETQYF.

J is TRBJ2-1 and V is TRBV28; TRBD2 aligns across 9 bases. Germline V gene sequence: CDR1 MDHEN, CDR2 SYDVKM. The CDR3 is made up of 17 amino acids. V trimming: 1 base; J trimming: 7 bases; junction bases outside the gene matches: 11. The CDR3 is CASSLLRPSGIRNEQFF. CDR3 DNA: TGTGCCAGCAGTTTATTGCGTCCTAGCGGGATCCGGAATGAGCAGTTCTTC.

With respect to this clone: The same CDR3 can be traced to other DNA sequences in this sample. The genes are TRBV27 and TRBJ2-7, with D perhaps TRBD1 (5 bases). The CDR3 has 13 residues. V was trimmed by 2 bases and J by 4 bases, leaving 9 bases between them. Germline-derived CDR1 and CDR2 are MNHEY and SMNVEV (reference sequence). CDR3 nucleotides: TGTGCCAGCAGTTTAGGCAGGGCGTACGAGCAGTACTTC. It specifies CASSLGRAYEQYF.

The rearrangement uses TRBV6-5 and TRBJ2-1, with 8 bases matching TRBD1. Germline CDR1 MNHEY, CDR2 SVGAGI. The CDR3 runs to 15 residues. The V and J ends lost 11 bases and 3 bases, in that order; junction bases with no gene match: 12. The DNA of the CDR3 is TGTGCCTCCCAGGTTGGGGACAGGTACTACAATGAGCAGTTCTTC. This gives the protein CASQVGDRYYNEQFF.

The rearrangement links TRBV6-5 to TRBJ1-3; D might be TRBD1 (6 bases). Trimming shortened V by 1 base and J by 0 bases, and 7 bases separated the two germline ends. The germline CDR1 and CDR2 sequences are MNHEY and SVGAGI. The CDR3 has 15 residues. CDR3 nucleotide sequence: TGTGCCAGCAGTTACTGGGGGCTCTCTGGAAACACCATATATTTT. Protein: CASSYWGLSGNTIYF.

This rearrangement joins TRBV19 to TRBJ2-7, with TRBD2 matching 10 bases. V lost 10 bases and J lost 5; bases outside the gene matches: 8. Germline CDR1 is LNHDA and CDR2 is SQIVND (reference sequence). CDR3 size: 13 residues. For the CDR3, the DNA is TGTGCCACTTCAGCGGGAGGGATCAACGAGCAGTACTTC. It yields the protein CATSAGGINEQYF.

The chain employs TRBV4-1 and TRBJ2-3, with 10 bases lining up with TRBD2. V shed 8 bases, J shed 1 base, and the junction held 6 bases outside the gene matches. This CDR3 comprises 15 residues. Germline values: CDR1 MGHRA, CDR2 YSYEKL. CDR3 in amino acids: CASGGGTSGTDTQYF. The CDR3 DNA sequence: TGCGCCAGCGGAGGAGGGACTAGCGGCACAGATACGCAGTATTTT.

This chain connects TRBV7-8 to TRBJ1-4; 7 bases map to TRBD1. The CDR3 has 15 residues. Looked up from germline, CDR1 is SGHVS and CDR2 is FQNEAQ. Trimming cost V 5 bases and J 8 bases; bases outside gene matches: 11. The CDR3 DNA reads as TGTGCCAGCAGCGTTAGACAGGGTAAAGGGGAAAAACTGTTTTTT. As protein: CASSVRQGKGEKLFF. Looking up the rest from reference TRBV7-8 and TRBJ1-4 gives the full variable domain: GAGVSQSPRYKVAKRGQDVALRCDPISGHVSLFWYQQALGQGPEFLTYFQNEAQLDKSGLPSDRFFAERPEGSVSTLKIQRTQQEDSAVYLCASSVRQGKGEKLFFGSGTQLSVL.

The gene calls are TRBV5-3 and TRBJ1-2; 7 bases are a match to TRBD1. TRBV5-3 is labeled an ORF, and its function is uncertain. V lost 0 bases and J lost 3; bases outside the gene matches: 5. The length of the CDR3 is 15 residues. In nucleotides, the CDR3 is TGTGCCAGAAGCTTGGCAACAGGGGAGGACTATGGCTACACCTTC. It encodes CARSLATGEDYGYTF.

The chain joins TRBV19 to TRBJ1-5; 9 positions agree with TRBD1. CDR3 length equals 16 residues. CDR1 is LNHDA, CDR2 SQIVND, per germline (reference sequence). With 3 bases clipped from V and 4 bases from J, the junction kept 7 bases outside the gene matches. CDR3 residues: CASSILQDRGNQPQHF. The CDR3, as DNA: TGTGCCAGTAGTATCCTGCAAGACAGGGGGAATCAGCCCCAGCATTTT. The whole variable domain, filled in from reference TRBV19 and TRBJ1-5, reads DGGITQSPKYLFRKEGQNVTLSCEQNLNHDAMYWYRQDPGQGLRLIYYSQIVNDFQKGDIAEGYSVSREKKESFPLTVTSAQKNPTAFYLCASSILQDRGNQPQHFGDGTRLSIL.

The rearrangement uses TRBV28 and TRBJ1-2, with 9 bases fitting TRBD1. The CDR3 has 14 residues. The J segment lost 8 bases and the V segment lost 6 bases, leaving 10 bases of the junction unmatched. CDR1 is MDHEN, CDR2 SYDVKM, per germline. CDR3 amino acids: CASRGQGIDRGYTF. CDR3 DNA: TGTGCCAGCAGGGGACAGGGCATAGATCGAGGCTACACCTTC.

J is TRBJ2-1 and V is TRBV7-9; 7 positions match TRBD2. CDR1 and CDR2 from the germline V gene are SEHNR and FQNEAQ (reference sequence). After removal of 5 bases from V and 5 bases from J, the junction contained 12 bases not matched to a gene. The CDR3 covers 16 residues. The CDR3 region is CASSRVSGAANNEQFF. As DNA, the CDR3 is TGTGCCAGCAGCCGCGTAAGCGGGGCGGCCAACAATGAGCAGTTCTTC. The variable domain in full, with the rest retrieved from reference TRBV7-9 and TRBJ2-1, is DTGVSQNPRHKITKRGQNVTFRCDPISEHNRLYWYRQTLGQGPEFLTYFQNEAQLEKSRLLSDRFSAERPKGSFSTLEIQRTEQGDSAMYLCASSRVSGAANNEQFFGPGTRLTVL.

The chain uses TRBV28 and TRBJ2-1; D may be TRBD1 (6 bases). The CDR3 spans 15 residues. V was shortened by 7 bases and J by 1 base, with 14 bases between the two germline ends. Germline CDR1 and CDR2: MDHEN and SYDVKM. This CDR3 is CASTAPGESYNEQFF. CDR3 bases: TGTGCCAGCACCGCGCCAGGGGAATCCTACAATGAGCAGTTCTTC.

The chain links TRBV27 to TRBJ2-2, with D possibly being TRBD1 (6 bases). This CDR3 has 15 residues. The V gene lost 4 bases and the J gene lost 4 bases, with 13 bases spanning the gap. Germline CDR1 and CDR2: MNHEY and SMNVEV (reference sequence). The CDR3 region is CASSYLQGGTGELFF. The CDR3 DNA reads TGTGCCAGCAGTTATCTACAGGGCGGCACCGGGGAGCTGTTTTTT.

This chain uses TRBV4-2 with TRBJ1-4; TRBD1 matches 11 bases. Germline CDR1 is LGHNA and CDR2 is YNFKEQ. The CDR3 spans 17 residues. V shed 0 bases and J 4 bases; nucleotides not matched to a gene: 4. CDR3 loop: CASSQDPGTGGNEKLFF. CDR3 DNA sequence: TGTGCCAGCAGCCAAGATCCCGGGACAGGGGGTAATGAAAAACTGTTTTTT.

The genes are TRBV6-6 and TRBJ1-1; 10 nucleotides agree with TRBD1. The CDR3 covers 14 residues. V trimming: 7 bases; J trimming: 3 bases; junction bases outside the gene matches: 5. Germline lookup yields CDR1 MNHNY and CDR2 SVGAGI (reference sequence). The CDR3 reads CASMTGGPHTEAFF. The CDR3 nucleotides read TGTGCCAGCATGACAGGGGGCCCCCACACTGAAGCTTTCTTT.

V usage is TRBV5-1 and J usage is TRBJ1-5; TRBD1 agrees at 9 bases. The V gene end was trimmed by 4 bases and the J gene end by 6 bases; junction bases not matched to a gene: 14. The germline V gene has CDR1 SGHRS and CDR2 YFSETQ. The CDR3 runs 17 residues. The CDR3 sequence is CASSRGPQGARSQPQHF. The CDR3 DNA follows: TGCGCCAGCAGCCGCGGTCCACAGGGGGCGCGCAGTCAGCCCCAGCATTTT.

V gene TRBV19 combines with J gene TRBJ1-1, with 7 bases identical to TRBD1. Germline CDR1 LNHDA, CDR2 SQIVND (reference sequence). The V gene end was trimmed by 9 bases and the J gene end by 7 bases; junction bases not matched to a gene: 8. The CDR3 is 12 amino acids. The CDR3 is CASQGQRFEAFF. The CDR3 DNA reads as TGTGCCAGCCAGGGACAGCGCTTTGAAGCTTTCTTT.

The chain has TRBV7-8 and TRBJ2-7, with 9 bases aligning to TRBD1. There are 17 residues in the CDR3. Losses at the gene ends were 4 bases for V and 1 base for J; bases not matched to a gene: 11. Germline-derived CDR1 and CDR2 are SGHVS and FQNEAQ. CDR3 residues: CASSSGSGTGSSYEQYF. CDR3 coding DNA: TGTGCCAGCAGCTCGGGCTCCGGGACAGGGTCATCCTACGAGCAGTACTTC.

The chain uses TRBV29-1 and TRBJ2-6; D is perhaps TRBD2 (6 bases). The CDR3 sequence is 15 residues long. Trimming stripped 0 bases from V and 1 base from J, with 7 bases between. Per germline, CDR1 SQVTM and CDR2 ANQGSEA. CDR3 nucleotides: TGCAGCGTTGAAGAGGGGACTTCTGGGGCCAACGTCCTGACTTTC. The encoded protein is CSVEEGTSGANVLTF.

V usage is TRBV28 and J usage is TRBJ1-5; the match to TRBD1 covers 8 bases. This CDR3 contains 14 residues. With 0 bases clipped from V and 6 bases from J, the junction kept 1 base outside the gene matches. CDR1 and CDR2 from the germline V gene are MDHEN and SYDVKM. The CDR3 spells CASSLWTGVQPQHF. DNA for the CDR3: TGTGCCAGCAGTTTATGGACAGGGGTTCAGCCCCAGCATTTT.

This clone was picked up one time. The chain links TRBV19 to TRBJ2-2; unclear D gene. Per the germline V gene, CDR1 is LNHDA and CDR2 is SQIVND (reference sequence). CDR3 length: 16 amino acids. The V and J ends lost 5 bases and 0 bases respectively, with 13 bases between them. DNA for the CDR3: TGTGCCAGTAGTGTACAATACCGGGCGAACACCGGGGAGCTGTTTTTT. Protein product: CASSVQYRANTGELFF.